The subject of this entry is one T cell receptor (beta chain). The CDR3 has 16 residues. The V gene's germline CDR1 is SNHLY and CDR2 FYNNEI. J was trimmed by 1 base and V by 5 bases; bases with no gene match: 6. The study ran its PCR with 60 Vbeta and 13 Jbeta primers. TCRdb keeps only in-frame clones here, not all; method: immunoSEQ multiplex PCR. The profile shows about 130,000 clones, 77% of them singletons. This entry comes from a study of cytomegalovirus exposure and HLA in healthy donors. Specimen: PBMCs. The gene calls are TRBV2 and TRBJ2-4, with 9 bases fitting TRBD2. This clonotype originated in a woman between 40 and 55 years old in good health and CMV-seropositive. The CDR3 region has the DNA TGTGCCAGCAGTACAATAGCGGGAGAGGCCAAAAACATTCAGTACTTC. Translation: CASSTIAGEAKNIQYF.